The 27 T cell receptor beta chains below all came from one sample that was sequenced in a study of PD-L1 blockade in urothelial cancer. The table came from immunoSEQ multiplex PCR; TCRdb's copy has only in-frame clones and leaves some out. The sample carries 100,000 to 150,000 clones, roughly 84% recorded once. The time point: pretreatment peripheral blood. This specimen was PBMCs, taken around atezolizumab (anti-PD-L1) treatment. Source of these receptors: a man aged 50 to 60 with urothelial cancer.

This sequence joins TRBV7-3 and TRBJ2-5; TRBD1 matches at 7 bases. Germline V gene sequence: CDR1 SGHTA, CDR2 FQGTGA. This CDR3 comprises 13 residues. V lost 5 bases, J lost 8 bases, and 8 bases stayed unmatched. Written as DNA, the CDR3 is TGTGCCAGCAGCGCCTCACAGGGGCTAACCCAGTACTTC. Residues: CASSASQGLTQYF.

The rearrangement joins TRBV7-2 to TRBJ2-1; 9 nucleotides agree with TRBD2. Looked up from germline, CDR1 is SGHTA and CDR2 is FQGNSA. The V segment lost 3 bases and the J segment 3 bases; nucleotides outside the gene matches: 0. The length of the CDR3 is 14 residues. The CDR3 spells CASSFSGGYNEQFF. The CDR3 DNA reads as TGTGCCAGCAGCTTTAGCGGGGGCTACAATGAGCAGTTCTTC. The full variable domain, rest sourced from reference TRBV7-2 and TRBJ2-1, is GAGVSQSPSNKVTEKGKDVELRCDPISGHTALYWYRQSLGQGLEFLIYFQGNSAPDKSGLPSDRFSAERTGGSVSTLTIQRTQQEDSAVYLCASSFSGGYNEQFFGPGTRLTVL.

This sequence joins TRBV11-3 and TRBJ2-1, with 7 nucleotides matching TRBD2. V lost 0 bases, J lost 7 bases, and 6 bases stayed unmatched. Germline V gene data show CDR1 as SGHNT and CDR2 as YENEEA. The CDR3 totals 15 residues. CDR3 region: CASSLEGGRGNEQFF. The DNA of the CDR3 is TGTGCCAGCAGCTTAGAGGGTGGGAGGGGAAATGAGCAGTTCTTC.

This chain joins TRBV5-1 and TRBJ2-5, with 8 bases fitting TRBD1. Germline V CDR1 and CDR2: SGHRS, YFSETQ. This CDR3 comprises 14 residues. Losses at the gene ends were 4 bases for V and 3 bases for J; bases not matched to a gene: 5. As DNA, the CDR3 is TGCGCCAGCAGCCCGACAGGGGCTGAAGAGACCCAGTACTTC. Protein product: CASSPTGAEETQYF.

In this sample, this clone turned up once. V is TRBV4-1 and J is TRBJ2-1; D might be TRBD2 (6 bases). Germline V gene data show CDR1 as MGHRA and CDR2 as YSYEKL. The CDR3 spans 15 residues. Trimming removed 4 bases at V and 7 bases at J, with 17 bases between. The DNA for the CDR3 is TGCGCCAGCAGCCCACAGCGGGCCCGTACGAATGAGCAGTTCTTC. Protein: CASSPQRARTNEQFF.

This sequence joins TRBV6-4 and TRBJ2-2; 9 nucleotides match TRBD1. The CDR3 covers 14 residues. Germline V gene sequence: CDR1 MRHNA, CDR2 SNTAGT. Trimming at V came to 9 bases and at J to 6 bases, leaving 8 bases not matched to a gene. This CDR3 is CASPLTGGSGELFF. CDR3 in DNA: TGTGCCAGTCCCCTGACAGGGGGGTCCGGGGAGCTGTTTTTT.

The gene calls are TRBV5-5 and TRBJ1-1, with a weak D call TRBD1 (6 bases). This CDR3 spans 14 amino acids. Germline V gives CDR1 SGHKS, CDR2 YYEKEE (reference sequence). The V and J ends lost 4 bases and 4 bases respectively, with 14 bases between them. CDR3 coding DNA: TGTGCCAGCAGCGTTGACAGGACCCGCACTGAAGCTTTCTTT. Translation gives CASSVDRTRTEAFF.

The chain uses TRBV6-4 and TRBJ2-1, with 9 bases lining up with TRBD2. The germline V gene has CDR1 MRHNA and CDR2 SNTAGT. The CDR3 extends over 13 amino acids. J gave up 9 bases and V 3 bases, and 3 bases lay outside the gene matches. Written as DNA, the CDR3 is TGTGCCAGCAGTGAAGTTAGCGGGGGTGAGCAGTTCTTC. This sequence encodes CASSEVSGGEQFF.

The chain joins TRBV28 to TRBJ1-3; D is ambiguous. Germline V lookup: CDR1 MDHEN, CDR2 SYDVKM. Trimming stripped 6 bases from V and 0 bases from J, with 12 bases between. The CDR3 has 15 residues. CDR3 nucleotides: TGTGCCAGCAGCAGGTCAGAGATCTCTGGAAACACCATATATTTT. It translates to CASSRSEISGNTIYF. Looking up the rest from reference TRBV28 and TRBJ1-3 gives the full variable domain: DVKVTQSSRYLVKRTGEKVFLECVQDMDHENMFWYRQDPGLGLRLIYFSYDVKMKEKGDIPEGYSVSREKKERFSLILESASTNQTSMYLCASSRSEISGNTIYFGEGSWLTVV.

As concerns this clone: One junction end does not reproduce the germline sequence, and a read error may be involved. The rearrangement joins TRBV28 to TRBJ2-3, with TRBD2 identical over 9 bases. Germline V gives CDR1 MDHEN, CDR2 SYDVKM. The CDR3 extends over 15 amino acids. As DNA, the CDR3 is TGTGCCAGCTCTACACCCGGGACTAGCAAAGATACGCAGTATTTT. Amino acids: CASSTPGTSKDTQYF.

The genes are TRBV7-8 and TRBJ1-5; D remains unclear. CDR3 length: 11 residues. V lost 4 bases, J lost 11 bases, and 9 bases lay in between. Germline V CDR1 and CDR2: SGHVS, FQNEAQ. This chain's CDR3 is CASSSRGAQHF. The CDR3, as DNA: TGTGCCAGCAGCTCCCGTGGAGCCCAGCATTTT.

The CDR3 sequence is CASSQAGRGEAFF. For the CDR3, the DNA is TGTGCCAGCAGCCAAGCGGGGAGAGGAGAAGCTTTCTTT. The V and J genes are TRBV14 and TRBJ1-1; no reliable D call. V lost 1 base and J lost 8, with 11 bases in between. This CDR3 spans 13 amino acids. CDR1 is SGHDN and CDR2 is FVKESK in the germline V gene.

This CDR3 reads CASSRGLAGDSYEQYF. CDR3 coding DNA: TGCGCCAGCAGCAGGGGACTAGCGGGAGACTCCTACGAGCAGTACTTC. The chain has TRBV5-1 and TRBJ2-7; 14 nucleotides line up with TRBD2. CDR1 SGHRS and CDR2 YFSETQ come from the germline V gene. CDR3 length: 16 residues. Trimming removed 4 bases from V and 0 bases from J; junction bases left unmatched: 3.

V gene TRBV4-1 combines with J gene TRBJ2-3; 8 bases map to TRBD1. CDR1 MGHRA and CDR2 YSYEKL come from the germline V gene. The CDR3 length is 18 residues. The V gene end was trimmed by 2 bases and the J gene end by 2 bases; junction bases not matched to a gene: 12. In DNA form, the CDR3 reads TGCGCCAGCAGCCAAAGGGCCCTACAGGGGGGCGTCACAGATACGCAGTATTTT. Translation: CASSQRALQGGVTDTQYF.

V and J are TRBV2 and TRBJ2-1; TRBD1 aligns across 8 bases. Trimming cost V 7 bases and J 9 bases; bases outside gene matches: 14. CDR1 is SNHLY, CDR2 FYNNEI, per germline. There are 15 residues in the CDR3. CDR3 nucleotide sequence: TGTGCCAGCACCAGGAGACAGGGGTTTGTAGGTGAGCAGTTCTTC. Translation: CASTRRQGFVGEQFF.

The chain joins TRBV6-1 to TRBJ1-4, with D tentatively TRBD1 (5 bases). Between the trimmed V and J ends, which lost 6 bases and 3 bases, there was a span of 8 bases. CDR1 MNHNS and CDR2 SASEGT come from the germline V gene. There are 13 residues in the CDR3. The CDR3 region has the DNA TGTGCCAGCAGGACAGATTCTAATGAAAAACTGTTTTTT. Its translation: CASRTDSNEKLFF.

This rearrangement joins TRBV19 to TRBJ1-5; D not certain. The germline V gene encodes CDR1 LNHDA and CDR2 SQIVND (reference sequence). The CDR3 length is 16 residues. V was clipped by 1 base and J by 0 bases, with 10 bases between them. CDR3: CASSIGAVYSNQPQHF. In DNA form, the CDR3 reads TGTGCCAGTAGTATAGGTGCAGTATATAGCAATCAGCCCCAGCATTTT.

This clone appeared once. This chain uses TRBV10-3 with TRBJ1-5; TRBD1 aligns across 8 bases. The CDR3 loop spans 17 amino acids. Germline V gene sequence: CDR1 ENHRY, CDR2 SYGVKD. The V segment lost 2 bases and the J segment 2 bases; nucleotides outside the gene matches: 8. CDR3 DNA sequence: TGTGCCATCAGTGAGACCCCCGCGACAGGGGGCAATCAGCCCCAGCATTTT. It translates to CAISETPATGGNQPQHF.

The gene calls are TRBV6-5 and TRBJ2-6; D not resolved. This CDR3 comprises 15 residues. V gave up 2 bases and J gave up 3 bases, with 8 bases separating them. Germline loops: CDR1 MNHEY, CDR2 SVGAGI. CDR3 sequence reads: CASSYLGIGANVLTF. The CDR3 nucleotides read TGTGCCAGCAGTTACCTGGGCATTGGGGCCAACGTCCTGACTTTC.

The CDR3 sequence is CASSSLGTSGFYEQYF. CDR3 bases: TGTGCCAGCAGCTCCCTGGGGACTAGCGGTTTTTACGAGCAGTACTTC. The chain employs TRBV5-6 and TRBJ2-7; 11 bases line up with TRBD2. This CDR3 has 16 residues. The V gene end was trimmed by 3 bases and the J gene end by 4 bases; junction bases not matched to a gene: 9. Germline CDR1 is SGHDT and CDR2 is YYEEEE.

V and J are TRBV5-1 and TRBJ1-1; perhaps TRBD1 as D (5 bases). With 4 bases removed from V and 4 bases from J, the gap between germline ends came to 14 bases. Germline V gene data show CDR1 as SGHRS and CDR2 as YFSETQ. The CDR3 is 14 residues long. DNA for the CDR3: TGCGCCAGCAGCAAAGACAGACCTTTCACTGAAGCTTTCTTT. Its protein product is CASSKDRPFTEAFF.

This clone was seen a handful of times. The CDR3, as DNA: TGCGCCAGCAGCTTGGGGACAGGACCTTCTGGAAACACCATATATTTT. Protein: CASSLGTGPSGNTIYF. The chain recombines TRBV5-1 with TRBJ1-3; 7 bases map to TRBD1. The V gene end was trimmed by 0 bases and the J gene end by 1 base; junction bases not matched to a gene: 4. Germline values: CDR1 SGHRS, CDR2 YFSETQ. This CDR3 has 16 residues. The full variable domain, in which reference TRBV5-1 and TRBJ1-3 provide the parts outside the CDR3, is KAGVTQTPRYLIKTRGQQVTLSCSPISGHRSVSWYQQTPGQGLQFLFEYFSETQRNKGNFPGRFSGRQFSNSRSEMNVSTLELGDSALYLCASSLGTGPSGNTIYFGEGSWLTVV.

The genes are TRBV27 and TRBJ2-7, with TRBD1 matching over 9 bases. The germline gives CDR1 MNHEY, CDR2 SMNVEV (reference sequence). The CDR3 runs to 13 residues. Trimming at V came to 5 bases and at J to 6 bases, leaving 5 bases not matched to a gene. As DNA, the CDR3 is TGTGCCAGCAGTCCGGGACAGGGTAGCGAGCAGTACTTC. It encodes CASSPGQGSEQYF.

The chain uses TRBV5-1 and TRBJ2-2; D is possibly TRBD2 (6 bases). V lost 1 base and J 1 base, leaving 8 bases between the germline ends. Looked up from germline, CDR1 is SGHRS and CDR2 is YFSETQ. This CDR3 has 15 amino acids. The CDR3 loop is CASSLPGGNTGELFF. The CDR3 DNA follows: TGCGCCAGCAGCTTGCCCGGGGGGAACACCGGGGAGCTGTTTTTT.

The V call is TRBV7-3, the J call TRBJ2-2; 7 bases fit TRBD1. The CDR3 runs 14 residues. The V and J ends lost 5 bases and 2 bases, in that order; junction bases with no gene match: 2. CDR1 and CDR2 from the germline V gene are SGHTA and FQGTGA. The CDR3 is CASSQGVNTGELFF. As DNA, the CDR3 is TGTGCCAGCAGCCAGGGGGTAAACACCGGGGAGCTGTTTTTT.

The chain is built from TRBV13 and TRBJ2-2; TRBD2 agrees at 7 bases. The V segment lost 1 base and the J segment 3 bases; nucleotides outside the gene matches: 5. CDR1 and CDR2 (germline): PRHDT, FYEKMQ (reference sequence). CDR3 size: 16 residues. The CDR3 nucleotides are TGTGCCAGCAGCTTAGTATCCAGCGGGGACACCGGGGAGCTGTTTTTT. As protein: CASSLVSSGDTGELFF.

This chain links TRBV9 with TRBJ2-1; D is unclear. V lost 0 bases, J lost 2 bases, and 9 bases lay in between. Germline CDR1 and CDR2: SGDLS and YYNGEE. The CDR3 sequence is 15 residues long. The CDR3 is CASSVDLVAYNEQFF. The CDR3 DNA sequence: TGTGCCAGCAGCGTAGACCTAGTTGCCTACAATGAGCAGTTCTTC.